Described below is a single TCR beta chain sequence and its context. What it recognizes is unknown. 13 Jbeta primers and 60 Vbeta primers were used for the PCR. Clones were sequenced by immunoSEQ multiplex PCR, and TCRdb holds only the in-frame ones, with some missing. The sample has 100,000 to 150,000 clones, around 77% seen once; the top ten hold 4% to 5%. This sample is part of a study of cytomegalovirus exposure and HLA in healthy donors. The study, taken as a whole, reports: The study listed roughly 160 cytomegalovirus-associated TCR beta chains.

This TCR derives from a man aged 45-65 years in good health and CMV-seropositive. The sequenced material came from PBMCs.

CDR3 residues: CASSPSGGYSPETQYF. The CDR3 coding sequence is TGTGCCAGCTCACCATCGGGAGGGTATTCCCCGGAGACCCAGTACTTC. This chain uses TRBV18 with TRBJ2-5, with 8 bases identical to TRBD2. Unmatched junction bases numbered 10, after V lost 2 bases and J lost 5 bases. Germline assignment: CDR1 KGHSH and CDR2 LQKENI. This CDR3 region has 16 residues.